This T cell receptor beta chain was sequenced in a study of shared clonotypes between healthy human individuals (dated by TCRdb to 2020 to 2022). Looking at the study overall: Three men and a couple of women, aged 18 to 49 years, made up the cohort. For each donor, three plates each were used for CD4 naive and CD4 memory, two plates were used for CD8 naive, and one plate was used for CD8 memory. To estimate repertoire size and how much clonotype sharing occurs between individuals, the study deeply sequenced the blood TCR repertoires of several healthy adults. To increase sequencing depth and limit assay-specific biases, TCR repertoire library preparation and sequencing were carried out by different laboratories using diverse techniques. Leukapheresis yielded between about 0.8 and 9.5 billion PBMCs per donor.

Of note for this clone: Its antigen has not been determined. Nothing much larger sits one base from this clone, and base qualities are not available.

After removal of 2 bases from V and 3 bases from J, the junction retains 8 bases not matched to a gene. CDR1 SQVTM and CDR2 ANQGSEA were looked up in the germline V gene. The cysteine opens and the phenylalanine closes a CDR3 of 15 amino acids. Just CDR3 DNA is preserved here, 45 bases in frame from base 1. Using the deep immunoSEQ assay, multiplex PCR amplified TCR CDR3 regions from genomic DNA. Extracted genomic DNA from each cell subset was distributed evenly across all wells of several immunoSEQ 96-well plates, and each plate was treated as a replicate. For sorted subsets, each replicate PCR was loaded with approximately 190 ng genomic DNA, equivalent to 30,000 to 35,000 T cell genomes. The purified libraries were quantified using a Qubit 3.0 fluorometer, sized with a Bioanalyzer 2100, and then quantified again using the KAPA Library Quantification kit. Every immunoSEQ 96-well plate was sequenced on a separate single-read 150-cycle Illumina NextSeq 550 flow cell. As for the original processing: The immunoSEQ output contained only junctional sequences without quality scores, so filtering could not match that applied to full-length reads. Sequences were annotated with PyIR, a Python wrapper for IgBLAST v1.9, using IMGT germline references to assign V/J genes and CDR3. Reads with weak V/J assignments (E-value above 1e-6), missing CDR3, stop codons, out-of-frame junctions, or ambiguous translated residues were removed. V3J clonotypes were defined as sequences sharing an identical inferred V gene, J gene, and CDR3 amino acid sequence. Percentage overlap between repertoires was calculated by dividing the number of shared unique clonotypes by the size of the smaller repertoire. Three approaches were used to assess repertoire richness: RTK rarefaction, the Chao1 estimator, and Recon v2.1 estimates of unobserved clonotypes. Generation probabilities were computed with OLGA for all TCRbeta clonotypes obtained by the gDNA method from a few donors. The immuneACCESS repertoire file appears here via TCRdb, limited to in-frame rearrangements. These files lack a portion of the clones; in checked studies, under half of the deficit traces to unresolved V genes, and the cause of the others is not known. The V and J calls and the clone size are those of that table, but D and trimming were determined from the DNA. The sample yields about 2.4 million clones; 93% were counted once. The ten biggest clones cover about 0.38% of the sample.

Overall results and qualifications from the work: Naive subsets generally had larger estimated clonotype richness than memory subsets. Based on pairwise subsampling, the degree of clonotype sharing among donors was expected to be affected by sequencing depth. Sharing across a few donors was observed for about 5% of naive CD4, around 3.5% of naive CD8, 2.3% of memory CD4, and around 0.4% of memory CD8 clonotypes. Even with the large sequencing depth, rarefaction of the sorted-subset datasets indicated that sequencing was incomplete. Because the study included only a small number of donors, the genetic and exposure-history diversity represented was limited. Higher generation probabilities were observed for clonotypes shared by all four sorted-subset donors than for non-shared clonotypes. Sampling was restricted to blood, and TCR repertoires in tissue are likely to differ from TCR repertoires in blood.

The donors were healthy, HIV-negative adults with no recently reported acute infections or vaccinations. All donors were Caucasian adults living in Nashville, Tennessee, USA. Magnetic negative selection was used to enrich CD4+ T cells, after which naive cells were positively selected on CD45RA and the negative fraction became the memory subset. After blood collection by leukapheresis, PBMCs were isolated using Ficoll-Histopaque density gradient centrifugation and then cryopreserved in the vapor phase of liquid nitrogen. Purity and quantity of every magnetically sorted T cell population were checked by analytical flow cytometry. Genomic DNA was isolated from each sorted fraction and quantified by UV absorbance on a Nanodrop 2000c.

The chain employs TRBV29-1 and TRBJ2-7; 9 nucleotides in the junction match TRBD1. This receptor was obtained from a man aged 18 to 29 in good health. Some clones in this sample may be carry-over from other donors' samples. Sequencing was done on a sample of naive CD4+ T cells from PBMCs. Reading the label with the study, this specimen's cell subset or site is: CD45RA+ positively selected. The CDR3 reads CSVETPGTGYYEQYF. The nucleotide sequence reads as follows: TGCAGCGTTGAAACCCCCGGGACAGGGTACTACGAGCAGTACTTC.